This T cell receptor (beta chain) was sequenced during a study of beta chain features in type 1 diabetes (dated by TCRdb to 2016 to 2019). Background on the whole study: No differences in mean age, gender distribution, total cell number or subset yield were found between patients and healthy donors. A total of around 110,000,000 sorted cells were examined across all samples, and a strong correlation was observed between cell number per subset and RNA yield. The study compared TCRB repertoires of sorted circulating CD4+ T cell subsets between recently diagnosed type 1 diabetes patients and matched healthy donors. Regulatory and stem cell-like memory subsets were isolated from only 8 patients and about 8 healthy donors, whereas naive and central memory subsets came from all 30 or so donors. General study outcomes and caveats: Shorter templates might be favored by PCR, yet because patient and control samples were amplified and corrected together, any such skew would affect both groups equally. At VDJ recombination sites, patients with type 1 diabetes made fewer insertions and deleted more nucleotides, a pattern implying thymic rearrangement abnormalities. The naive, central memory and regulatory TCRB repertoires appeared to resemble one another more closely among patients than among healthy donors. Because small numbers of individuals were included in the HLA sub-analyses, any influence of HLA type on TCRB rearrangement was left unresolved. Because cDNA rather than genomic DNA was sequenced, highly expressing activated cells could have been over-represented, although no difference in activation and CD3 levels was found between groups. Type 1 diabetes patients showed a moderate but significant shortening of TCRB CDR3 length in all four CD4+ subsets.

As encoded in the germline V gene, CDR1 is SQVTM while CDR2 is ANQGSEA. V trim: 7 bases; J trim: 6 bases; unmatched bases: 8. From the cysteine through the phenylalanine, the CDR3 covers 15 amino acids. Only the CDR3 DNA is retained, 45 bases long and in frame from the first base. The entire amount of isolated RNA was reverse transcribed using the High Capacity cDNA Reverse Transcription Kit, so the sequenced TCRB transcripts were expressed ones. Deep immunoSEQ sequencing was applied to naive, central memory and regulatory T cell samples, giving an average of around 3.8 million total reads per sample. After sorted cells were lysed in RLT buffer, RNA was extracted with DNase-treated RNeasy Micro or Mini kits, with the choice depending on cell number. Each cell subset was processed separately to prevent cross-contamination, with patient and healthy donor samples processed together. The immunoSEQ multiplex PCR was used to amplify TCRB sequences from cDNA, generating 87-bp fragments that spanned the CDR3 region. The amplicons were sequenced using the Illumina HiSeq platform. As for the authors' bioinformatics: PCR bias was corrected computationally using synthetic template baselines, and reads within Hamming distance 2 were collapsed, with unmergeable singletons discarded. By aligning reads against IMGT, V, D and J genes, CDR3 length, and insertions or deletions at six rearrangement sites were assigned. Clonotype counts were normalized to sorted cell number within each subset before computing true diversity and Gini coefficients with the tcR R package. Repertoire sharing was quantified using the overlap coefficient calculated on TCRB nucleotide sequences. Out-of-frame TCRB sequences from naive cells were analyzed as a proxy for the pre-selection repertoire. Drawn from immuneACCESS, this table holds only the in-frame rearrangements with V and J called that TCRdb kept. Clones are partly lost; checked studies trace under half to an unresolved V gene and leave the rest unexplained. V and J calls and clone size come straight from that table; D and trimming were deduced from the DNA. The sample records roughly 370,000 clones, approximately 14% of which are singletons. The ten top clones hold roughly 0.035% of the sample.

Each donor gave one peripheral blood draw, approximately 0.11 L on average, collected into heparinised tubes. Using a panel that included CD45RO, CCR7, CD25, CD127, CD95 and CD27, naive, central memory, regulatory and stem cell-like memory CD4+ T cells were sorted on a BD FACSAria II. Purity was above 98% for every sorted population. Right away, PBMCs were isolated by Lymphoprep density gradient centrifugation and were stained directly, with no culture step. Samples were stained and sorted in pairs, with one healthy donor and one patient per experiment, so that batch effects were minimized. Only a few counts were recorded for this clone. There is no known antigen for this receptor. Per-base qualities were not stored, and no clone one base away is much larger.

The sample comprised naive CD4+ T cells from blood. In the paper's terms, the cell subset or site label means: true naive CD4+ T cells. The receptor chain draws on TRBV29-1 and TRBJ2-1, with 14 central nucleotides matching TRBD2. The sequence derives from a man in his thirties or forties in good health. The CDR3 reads CSANRGLAGVNEQFF. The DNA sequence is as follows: TGCAGCGCAAATAGGGGACTAGCGGGAGTCAATGAGCAGTTCTTC.